This is a list of T cell receptor beta chains from one sample in a study of blood T cell repertoires in COVID-19. Produced via immunoSEQ multiplex PCR; TCRdb's table is partial and in-frame only. The table includes around 76,000 clones, about 83% detected once. Material for sequencing was peripheral blood. These receptors came from a man in his thirties or forties with COVID-19, enrolled during active disease. CDR3s leave out the opening cysteine and the closing phenylalanine or tryptophan.

v_gene: TRBV9; CDR3aa: ASSDEGGWDTEAF
v_gene: TRBV12-3/TRBV12-4; CDR3aa: ASTPGTEAF
v_gene: TRBV6-2/TRBV6-3; CDR3aa: ASSFGRRAKTQY
v_gene: TRBV28; CDR3aa: ASRKGGAADYT
v_gene: TRBV11-2; CDR3aa: ASSPLTGGLREQY
v_gene: TRBV11-2; CDR3aa: ASSKGLAGSQETQY
v_gene: TRBV7-2; CDR3aa: ASSSYETGYEQY
v_gene: TRBV18; CDR3aa: ASSPLAGVADTQY
v_gene: TRBV28; CDR3aa: ASSLSGTGSFGYT
v_gene: TRBV24-1; CDR3aa: ATGGTVNTEAF
v_gene: TRBV7-3; CDR3aa: ASSQQGGTDTQY
v_gene: TRBV27; CDR3aa: ASSSQGSGNTIY
v_gene: TRBV18; CDR3aa: ASSPIPDGNFLYGYT
v_gene: TRBV2; CDR3aa: ASSFDSGNTIY
v_gene: TRBV7-2; CDR3aa: ASSPLTSRFYNSPLH
v_gene: TRBV27; CDR3aa: ASSPSRGPEGTQY
v_gene: TRBV6-6; CDR3aa: ASSSSDYTYGYT
v_gene: TRBV19; CDR3aa: ASIAGDMNTEAF
v_gene: TRBV6-4; CDR3aa: ASSRTANTGELF
v_gene: TRBV29-1; CDR3aa: SVRTSGANEQF
v_gene: TRBV9; CDR3aa: ASSVATTLRGPETQY
v_gene: TRBV6-5; CDR3aa: ASHRGGDEQF
v_gene: TRBV2; CDR3aa: ASRRDRNNEKLF
v_gene: TRBV5-6; CDR3aa: ASTGGFRNTIY
v_gene: TRBV7-9; CDR3aa: ASSFVGGSSGANVLT
v_gene: TRBV5-6; CDR3aa: ASSFLAAPPETQY
v_gene: TRBV27; CDR3aa: ASSSRDRGKSGELF
v_gene: TRBV6-4; CDR3aa: ASSDVAEGYNEQF
v_gene: TRBV5-4; CDR3aa: ASSWDTHNEQF
v_gene: TRBV10-3; CDR3aa: AISQDYGYT
v_gene: TRBV11-3; CDR3aa: ASSLEFGDYSKSSYNEQF
v_gene: TRBV6-5; CDR3aa: ASSRQGLAYNEQF
v_gene: TRBV27; CDR3aa: ASSFRPSGSYEQY
v_gene: TRBV28; CDR3aa: ASSSPPWAGGSYEQY
v_gene: TRBV6-6; CDR3aa: ASIPGTSGKGDTQY
v_gene: TRBV11-2; CDR3aa: ASSSLAIQTQY
v_gene: TRBV19; CDR3aa: ASSMSTADQPQH
v_gene: TRBV2; CDR3aa: ASSGQRNNQPQH
v_gene: TRBV6-5; CDR3aa: ASKQGPYTEAF
v_gene: TRBV9; CDR3aa: ASSPTGLAEAF
v_gene: TRBV7-8; CDR3aa: ASGLAGTDTQY
v_gene: TRBV11-2; CDR3aa: ASSSRTGGGEQY
v_gene: TRBV7-2; CDR3aa: ASSSKAGASYEQY
v_gene: TRBV29-1; CDR3aa: SVSGTSSYNEQF
v_gene: TRBV10-3; CDR3aa: ATTRAGGSYEQY
v_gene: TRBV19; CDR3aa: ASSIGPTGVETQY
v_gene: TRBV6-2/TRBV6-3; CDR3aa: ASSPRGGQPQH
v_gene: TRBV19; CDR3aa: ASSIKRGWNYEQY
v_gene: TRBV30; CDR3aa: AWSFLSPYEQY
v_gene: TRBV10-3; CDR3aa: AIRGTTTEAF
v_gene: TRBV4-1; CDR3aa: ASARGGPDTEAF
v_gene: TRBV5-1; CDR3aa: ASGSGLSGPGELF